This TCR beta chain was recovered during a study of CD8+ T cells in alopecia areata. The CDR3 has 14 residues. V was pared by 7 bases and J by 5 bases, with 18 bases between. In germline, CDR1 is SQVTM, CDR2 ANQGSEA. Remarks on this clone: Its antigen remains unidentified.

Whole-study findings and limits: In patients, TCRs were shared less clearly than in mice, and HLA may possibly be involved. Clonality in lesional scalp, especially alopecia totalis/universalis, exceeded that of normal scalp. Sequencing of scalp samples also includes resident alphabeta T cells from normal skin.

RNA was isolated and reverse transcribed to cDNA, the sequencing template. Profiled with immunoSEQ multiplex PCR; TCRdb holds only in-frame clones, not every one. The sample lists more than 95,000 clones, 55% occurring once. The V and J genes are TRBV29-1 and TRBJ2-1, with unresolved D. Sample: CD4+ T cells sorted from blood. This receptor was taken from a human donor in good health. The CDR3 protein is CSARRLEVDNEQFF. CDR3 coding DNA: TGCAGCGCCCGTAGACTGGAAGTCGACAATGAGCAGTTCTTC.